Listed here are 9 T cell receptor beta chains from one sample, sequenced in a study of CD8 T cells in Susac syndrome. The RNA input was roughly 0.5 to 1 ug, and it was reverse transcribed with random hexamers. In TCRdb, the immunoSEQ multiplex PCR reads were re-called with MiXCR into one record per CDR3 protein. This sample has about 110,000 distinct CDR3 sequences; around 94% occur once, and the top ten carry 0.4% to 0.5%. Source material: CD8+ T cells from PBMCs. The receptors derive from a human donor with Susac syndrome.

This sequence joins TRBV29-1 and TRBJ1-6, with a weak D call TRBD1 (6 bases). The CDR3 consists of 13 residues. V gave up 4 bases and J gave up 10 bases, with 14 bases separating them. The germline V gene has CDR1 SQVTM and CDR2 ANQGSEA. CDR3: CSVGTDQKSPLHF. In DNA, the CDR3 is TGCAGCGTTGGGACAGATCAAAAATCACCCCTCCACTTT.

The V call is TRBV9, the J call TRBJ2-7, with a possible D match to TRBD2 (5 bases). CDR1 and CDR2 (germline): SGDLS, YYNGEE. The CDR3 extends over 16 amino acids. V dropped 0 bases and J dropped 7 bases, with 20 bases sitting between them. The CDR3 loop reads CASSVEEDYRATEQYF. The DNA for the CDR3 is TGTGCCAGCAGCGTAGAAGAAGACTACCGGGCTACAGAGCAGTACTTC.

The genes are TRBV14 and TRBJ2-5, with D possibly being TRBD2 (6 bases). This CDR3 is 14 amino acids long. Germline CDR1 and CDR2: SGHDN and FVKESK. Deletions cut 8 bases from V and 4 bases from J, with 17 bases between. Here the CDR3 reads CASSEIGGGETQYF. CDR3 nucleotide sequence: TGTGCCAGCTCTGAGATCGGGGGAGGAGAGACCCAGTACTTC.

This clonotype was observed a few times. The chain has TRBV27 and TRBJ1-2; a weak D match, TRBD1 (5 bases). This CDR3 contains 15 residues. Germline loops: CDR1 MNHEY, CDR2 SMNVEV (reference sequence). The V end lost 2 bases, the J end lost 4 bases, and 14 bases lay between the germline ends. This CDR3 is CASSLQGEMIYGYTF. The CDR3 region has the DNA TGTGCCAGCAGTTTACAGGGCGAGATGATCTATGGCTACACCTTC.

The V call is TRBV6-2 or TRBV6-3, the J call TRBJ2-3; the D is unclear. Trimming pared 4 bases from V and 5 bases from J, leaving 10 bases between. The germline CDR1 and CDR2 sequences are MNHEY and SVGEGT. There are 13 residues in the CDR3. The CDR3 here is CASSSIGKDTQYF. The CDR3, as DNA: TGTGCCAGCAGTTCCATAGGAAAAGATACGCAGTATTTT.

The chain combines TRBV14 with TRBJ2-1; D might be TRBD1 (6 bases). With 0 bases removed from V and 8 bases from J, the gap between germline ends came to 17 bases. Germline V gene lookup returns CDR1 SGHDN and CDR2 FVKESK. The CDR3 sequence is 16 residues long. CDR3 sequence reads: CASSQDGRGPLDEQFF. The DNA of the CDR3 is TGTGCCAGCAGCCAAGATGGCAGGGGCCCTTTGGATGAGCAGTTCTTC.

CDR3 DNA: TGTGCCAGCTCACCACTTAGTGCCGGGGAGAACACCGGGGAGCTGTTTTTT. Protein product: CASSPLSAGENTGELFF. This chain links TRBV18 with TRBJ2-2, with a tentative D call TRBD2 (5 bases). The V end lost 1 base, the J end lost 1 base, and 13 bases lay between the germline ends. Per germline, CDR1 KGHSH and CDR2 LQKENI. This CDR3 has 17 amino acids.

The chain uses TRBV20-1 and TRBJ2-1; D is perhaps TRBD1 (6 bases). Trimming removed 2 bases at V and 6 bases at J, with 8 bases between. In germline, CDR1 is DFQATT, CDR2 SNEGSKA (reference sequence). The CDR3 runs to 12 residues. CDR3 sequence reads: CSARRDTNEQFF. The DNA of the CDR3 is TGCAGTGCTAGACGGGACACCAATGAGCAGTTCTTC.

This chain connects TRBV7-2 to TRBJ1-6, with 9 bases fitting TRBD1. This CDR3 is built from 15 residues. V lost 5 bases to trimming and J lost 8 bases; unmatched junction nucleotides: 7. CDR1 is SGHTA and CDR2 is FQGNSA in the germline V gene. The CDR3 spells CASSGPRDRDSPLHF. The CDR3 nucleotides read TGTGCCAGCAGCGGACCGAGGGACAGGGATTCACCCCTCCACTTT.